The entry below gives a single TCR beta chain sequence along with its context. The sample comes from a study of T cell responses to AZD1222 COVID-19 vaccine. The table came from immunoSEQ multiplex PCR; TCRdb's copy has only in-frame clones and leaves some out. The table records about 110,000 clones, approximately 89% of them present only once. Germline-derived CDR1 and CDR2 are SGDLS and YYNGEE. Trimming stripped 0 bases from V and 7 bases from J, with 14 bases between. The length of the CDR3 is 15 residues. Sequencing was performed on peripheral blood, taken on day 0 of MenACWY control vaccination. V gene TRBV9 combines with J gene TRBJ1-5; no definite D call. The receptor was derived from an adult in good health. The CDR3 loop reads CASSVGPASQQPQHF. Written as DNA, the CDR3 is TGTGCCAGCAGCGTAGGTCCGGCCAGCCAGCAGCCCCAGCATTTT.